This T cell receptor beta chain emerged from a study of T cell responses to AZD1222 COVID-19 vaccine. Study-level results: Samples come after the peak T cell response, not at day 14.

V lost 1 base and J lost 4, with 10 bases in between. The V gene's germline CDR1 is MNHEY and CDR2 SVGEGT. The CDR3 extends over 15 amino acids. In regard to this clone: What it recognizes is unknown.

The repertoire was sequenced with immunoSEQ multiplex PCR; TCRdb's copy has only in-frame clones and lacks some. The repertoire has roughly 120,000 clones, 70% to 90% of them found once; the top ten carry about 3%. The V gene is TRBV6-2 or TRBV6-3, the J gene TRBJ2-2; the D gene is possibly TRBD1 (6 bases). The clonotype was recovered from an adult who received the AZD1222 COVID-19 vaccine. This specimen was peripheral blood, taken 28 days after the second AZD1222 dose. The CDR3 nucleotides are TGTGCCAGCAGTTACTGGACAGCGAGCACCGGGGAGCTGTTTTTT. This translates into CASSYWTASTGELFF.